This section outlines one T cell receptor (beta chain) sequence together with its context. No antigen is known for it. The protocol was immunoSEQ multiplex PCR, while the TCRdb copy is restricted to in-frame clones and leaves out a portion. The data contain about 2.4 million clones, approximately 93% of them singletons. This entry comes from a study of shared clonotypes between healthy human individuals. Findings and caveats of the study: In the sorted subsets, rarefaction showed sequencing was incomplete despite large depth.

The CDR3 length is 12 residues. CDR1 is LGHNT, CDR2 FRNRAP, per germline. Trimming at V came to 10 bases and at J to 2 bases, leaving 4 bases not matched to a gene. The rearrangement links TRBV12-5 to TRBJ1-2, with 7 bases lining up with TRBD1. The clonotype originates from a young man in good health. Some clones in this sample may be carry-over from other donors' samples. Sequenced input: naive CD4+ T cells from PBMCs. The subset here: CD45RA+ positively selected. CDR3 region: CAKIQGNYGYTF. The CDR3 nucleotides are TGTGCTAAAATACAGGGGAACTATGGCTACACCTTC.